Shown below are 29 T cell receptor beta chains from a single sample sequenced in a study of blood T cells in healthy people across ages. A sample-barcoded 5' primer and a J-beta primer mix were used in a second PCR of about 7 to 12 cycles. TCRdb passed the 5' RACE reads through MiXCR, listing each CDR3 protein once. The repertoire holds hundreds of thousands of distinct CDR3 sequences, with 58% as singletons. What was sequenced was blood. The receptors were gathered from a young man in good health.

This chain connects TRBV18 to TRBJ1-1; D remains ambiguous. The V gene lost 2 bases and the J gene lost 5 bases, with 12 bases spanning the gap. CDR3 length: 14 residues. The germline gives CDR1 KGHSH, CDR2 LQKENI. CDR3 DNA sequence: TGTGCCAGCTCACCATCAGTTACAGTAACTGAAGCTTTCTTT. Translated, it gives CASSPSVTVTEAFF. The full variable domain, completed using reference TRBV18 and TRBJ1-1, is NAGVMQNPRHLVRRRGQEARLRCSPMKGHSHVYWYRQLPEEGLKFMVYLQKENIIDESGMPKERFSAEFPKEGPSILRIQQVVRGDSAAYFCASSPSVTVTEAFFGQGTRLTVV.

This chain uses TRBV10-3 with TRBJ1-2; 7 bases line up with TRBD1. Germline loops: CDR1 ENHRY, CDR2 SYGVKD. V lost 3 bases, J lost 4 bases, and 5 bases stayed unmatched. The CDR3 has 14 amino acids. CDR3 in amino acids: CAISEAGGIYGYTF. In nucleotides, the CDR3 is TGTGCCATCAGTGAAGCAGGGGGTATCTATGGCTACACCTTC.

The chain is built from TRBV4-1 and TRBJ2-7, with D unclear. This CDR3 region has 16 residues. Trimming removed 2 bases from V and 7 bases from J, with 21 bases in between. Germline-derived CDR1 and CDR2 are MGHRA and YSYEKL. CDR3 residues: CASSQLSLGSYNEQYF. The CDR3 nucleotides read TGCGCCAGCAGCCAACTGTCCCTGGGATCCTACAATGAGCAGTACTTC.

This clonotype was seen a handful of times. The chain combines TRBV9 with TRBJ2-3; the match to TRBD2 covers 10 bases. The CDR3 is 17 residues long. Looked up from germline, CDR1 is SGDLS and CDR2 is YYNGEE. With 0 bases clipped from V and 0 bases from J, the junction kept 4 bases outside the gene matches. The CDR3 protein is CASSVGTSGISTDTQYF. CDR3 in DNA: TGTGCCAGCAGCGTAGGTACTAGCGGGATAAGCACAGATACGCAGTATTTT.

The J gene is TRBJ2-2, the V gene TRBV4-2, with 10 bases lining up with TRBD2. CDR3 length: 15 amino acids. V lost 5 bases, J lost 6 bases, and 6 bases stayed unmatched. Germline V gene lookup returns CDR1 LGHNA and CDR2 YNFKEQ. CDR3 amino acids: CASSSGGAGPGELFF. The CDR3 nucleotides read TGTGCCAGCAGCAGCGGGGGGGCAGGGCCCGGGGAGCTGTTTTTT.

The V call is TRBV5-1, the J call TRBJ2-1; TRBD2 aligns across 7 bases. The J segment lost 1 base and the V segment lost 0 bases, leaving 7 bases of the junction unmatched. Germline loops: CDR1 SGHRS, CDR2 YFSETQ. There are 17 residues in the CDR3. CDR3 in amino acids: CASSLVGGGPSYNEQFF. As DNA, the CDR3 is TGCGCCAGCAGCTTGGTTGGGGGAGGGCCATCCTACAATGAGCAGTTCTTC.

This clonotype showed up just once. V usage is TRBV7-2 and J usage is TRBJ1-1; D gene ambiguous. V lost 5 bases and J lost 6, with 16 bases in between. Germline CDR1 reads SGHTA; CDR2 reads FQGNSA. CDR3 length: 14 amino acids. This chain's CDR3 is CASSPELGFAEAFF. CDR3 coding DNA: TGTGCCAGCAGCCCAGAGTTGGGGTTTGCTGAAGCTTTCTTT. Full variable domain (rest looked up from reference TRBV7-2 and TRBJ1-1): GAGVSQSPSNKVTEKGKDVELRCDPISGHTALYWYRQSLGQGLEFLIYFQGNSAPDKSGLPSDRFSAERTGGSVSTLTIQRTQQEDSAVYLCASSPELGFAEAFFGQGTRLTVV.

The chain is built from TRBV29-1 and TRBJ2-3, with D hard to call. The CDR3 is 12 residues long. The ends were cut back, 4 bases at V and 2 bases at J, with 7 bases in the middle. Germline CDR1 reads SQVTM; CDR2 reads ANQGSEA. As DNA, the CDR3 is TGCAGCGTTGTATGGTACACAGATACGCAGTATTTT. This encodes CSVVWYTDTQYF.

V gene TRBV5-1 combines with J gene TRBJ2-5; D unclear. The CDR3 totals 14 residues. The germline CDR1 and CDR2 sequences are SGHRS and YFSETQ. V lost 0 bases, J lost 5 bases, and 11 bases lay in between. In DNA, the CDR3 is TGCGCCAGCAGCTTGGTAGGGATCGGGGAGACCCAGTACTTC. Translation: CASSLVGIGETQYF.

J is TRBJ2-2 and V is TRBV20-1; D perhaps matches TRBD2 (7 bases). The CDR3 covers 16 residues. Germline V CDR1 and CDR2: DFQATT, SNEGSKA (reference sequence). V was clipped by 2 bases and J by 6 bases, with 19 bases between them. CDR3 nucleotide sequence: TGCAGTGCTAGATTGCGGGGGCGCGATTGGGCCGGGGAGCTGTTTTTT. It is translated as CSARLRGRDWAGELFF.

V usage is TRBV7-3 and J usage is TRBJ2-3; TRBD2 matches 7 bases. The germline CDR1 and CDR2 sequences are SGHTA and FQGTGA. The J segment lost 3 bases and the V segment lost 5 bases, leaving 5 bases of the junction unmatched. The CDR3 is made up of 14 amino acids. The CDR3 DNA reads TGTGCCAGCAGCGGGAGCGGGACGACAGATACGCAGTATTTT. Amino acid sequence: CASSGSGTTDTQYF.

V is TRBV3-1 and J is TRBJ1-1; TRBD1 is a possible D gene (5 bases). CDR1 is LGHDT, CDR2 YNNKEL, per germline (reference sequence). The V gene lost 5 bases and the J gene lost 1 base, with 11 bases spanning the gap. The CDR3 loop spans 14 amino acids. This chain's CDR3 is CASSIGVRNTEAFF. The CDR3 coding sequence is TGTGCCAGCAGCATAGGGGTCCGGAACACTGAAGCTTTCTTT.

The gene calls are TRBV11-2 and TRBJ2-1; 8 nucleotides agree with TRBD1. From germline, CDR1 is SGHAT and CDR2 FQNNGV. With V trimmed by 0 bases and J by 12 bases, 16 bases remained unmatched. This CDR3 contains 17 residues. Here the CDR3 reads CASSLDLGGTGGHGQFF. In DNA form, the CDR3 reads TGTGCCAGCAGCTTAGATCTGGGCGGGACAGGAGGACACGGGCAGTTCTTC.

V is TRBV19 and J is TRBJ1-5; TRBD1 matches 9 bases. The germline V gene has CDR1 LNHDA and CDR2 SQIVND (reference sequence). CDR3 size: 15 residues. J gave up 5 bases and V 5 bases, and 7 bases lay outside the gene matches. CDR3 nucleotides: TGTGCCAGTAGTTCTATCCGGGACAGGGATCAGCCCCAGCATTTT. This codes for CASSSIRDRDQPQHF.

The V call is TRBV10-3, the J call TRBJ2-1; 8 bases map to TRBD1. Per the germline V gene, CDR1 is ENHRY and CDR2 is SYGVKD. V dropped 2 bases and J dropped 4; count of bases not matched to a gene: 4. The CDR3 spans 15 residues. The CDR3 DNA sequence: TGTGCCATCAGTGAGGACAGGGGTGGTTACAATGAGCAGTTCTTC. It specifies CAISEDRGGYNEQFF.

The chain combines TRBV4-3 with TRBJ2-5; unclear D gene. The J call is in doubt because the DNA end fits TRBJ2-7 better. The germline gives CDR1 LGHNA, CDR2 YSLEER. The CDR3 has 14 residues. The CDR3 region has the DNA TGCGCCAGCAGTCGGGCTGGGGTAAGATACGAGCAGTACTTC. Translation gives CASSRAGVRYEQYF.

In its sample, this clonotype was seen a few times. This chain connects TRBV20-1 to TRBJ1-2; maybe TRBD1 (6 bases). V lost 4 bases, J lost 4 bases, and 13 bases lay in between. Germline V gene sequence: CDR1 DFQATT, CDR2 SNEGSKA (reference sequence). CDR3 length equals 13 residues. The CDR3 here is CSAITGTLYGYTF. The CDR3 bases are TGCAGTGCTATTACCGGGACACTCTATGGCTACACCTTC.

This chain uses TRBV27 with TRBJ1-1; the D is unclear. This CDR3 has 14 residues. The V end was cut by 2 bases, the J end by 4 bases, with 11 bases between. Germline assignment: CDR1 MNHEY and CDR2 SMNVEV (reference sequence). The CDR3 sequence is CASSLRGTRTEAFF. CDR3 nucleotide sequence: TGTGCCAGCAGTTTACGGGGAACCCGCACTGAAGCTTTCTTT.

The chain uses TRBV20-1 and TRBJ2-7, with 7 nucleotides matching TRBD1. The germline gives CDR1 DFQATT, CDR2 SNEGSKA (reference sequence). The CDR3 consists of 14 residues. J lost 2 bases, V lost 5 bases, and 9 bases had no gene match. Here the CDR3 reads CSAPKDRDPYEQYF. The CDR3 DNA is TGCAGTGCTCCGAAAGACAGGGACCCCTACGAGCAGTACTTC.

The V gene is TRBV28, the J gene TRBJ1-2; no reliable D call. CDR3 length: 15 residues. Trimming took off 4 bases at V and 3 bases at J, with 15 bases between the two ends. From germline, CDR1 is MDHEN and CDR2 SYDVKM. The DNA of the CDR3 is TGTGCCAGCAGTTCCCCGGCCCGAGGAGACTATGGCTACACCTTC. It yields the protein CASSSPARGDYGYTF.

For this clonotype: A read error may be the cause here, since a much bigger clone is one base away. The chain combines TRBV4-2 with TRBJ1-2; TRBD1 is a possible D gene (5 bases). The CDR3 totals 16 residues. The germline V gene has CDR1 LGHNA and CDR2 YNFKEQ. Trimming cost V 0 bases and J 0 bases, with 11 bases left between them. CDR3 DNA sequence: TGTGCCAGCAGCCAAGATGCGGGGCCAGCTAACTATGGCTACACCTTC. This encodes CASSQDAGPANYGYTF.

In the case of this clonotype: The junction shows a germline mismatch at one end, possibly a read error. The genes are TRBV29-1 and TRBJ2-1; 8 positions match TRBD1. Germline V gives CDR1 SQVTM, CDR2 ANQGSEA. CDR3 length: 13 amino acids. The CDR3 spells CSGGQGGYNERFF. CDR3 DNA: TGCAGCGGTGGACAGGGAGGCTACAATGAGCGGTTCTTC.

This clonotype was recorded many times. The junction does not match germline at one end; this may be a read error. V gene TRBV20-1 combines with J gene TRBJ2-5; D uncertain. The CDR3 consists of 12 residues. Germline V gene lookup returns CDR1 DFQATT and CDR2 SNEGSKA (reference sequence). The DNA of the CDR3 is TGCAGTGTCCCGGACGGGCAAGACACCCAGTACTTC. The encoded protein is CSVPDGQDTQYF.

This chain connects TRBV5-1 to TRBJ2-1, with TRBD2 identical over 9 bases. V was pared by 6 bases and J by 6 bases, with 10 bases of the junction left unmatched. Per germline, CDR1 SGHRS and CDR2 YFSETQ. This CDR3 spans 15 amino acids. Here the CDR3 reads CASTPLGTSSNEQFF. DNA of the CDR3: TGCGCCAGCACCCCCTTAGGGACTAGCAGCAATGAGCAGTTCTTC.

This chain uses TRBV6-5 with TRBJ1-2, with D hard to call. V was pared by 6 bases and J by 1 base, with 9 bases between. Germline CDR1 and CDR2: MNHEY and SVGAGI. The CDR3 sequence is 13 residues long. CDR3 amino acids: CASRISSNYGYTF. The CDR3 nucleotides read TGTGCCAGCAGAATCTCAAGTAACTATGGCTACACCTTC.

The V gene is TRBV12-3 or TRBV12-4, the J gene TRBJ2-3; possibly TRBD2 for D (5 bases). The CDR3 extends over 15 amino acids. Trimming cost V 6 bases and J 0 bases, with 13 bases left between them. CDR3 nucleotides: TGTGCCAGCAGGCTGAGGGCCTCGAGCACAGATACGCAGTATTTT. Its translation: CASRLRASSTDTQYF.

The CDR3 sequence: CASSPSGGQDLSGANVLTF. The DNA of the CDR3 is TGCGCCAGCAGCCCTTCGGGGGGACAGGACCTTTCTGGGGCCAACGTCCTGACTTTC. The J gene is TRBJ2-6, the V gene TRBV4-1, with D perhaps TRBD1 (8 bases). Germline CDR1 MGHRA, CDR2 YSYEKL. Trimming shortened V by 4 bases and J by 1 base, and 20 bases separated the two germline ends. This CDR3 has 19 residues.

On this clonotype: The junction departs from germline at one end; a sequencing error may be responsible. The chain is built from TRBV12-3 or TRBV12-4 and TRBJ2-1; weak D call: TRBD2 (7 bases). This CDR3 is built from 16 residues. The chain's CDR3 is CASTPEGGTSFNEQFF. CDR3 nucleotides: TGTGCCAGCACCCCTGAGGGGGGGACCTCCTTCAATGAGCAGTTCTTC.

The chain uses TRBV5-6 and TRBJ1-5; D call uncertain. This CDR3 region has 14 residues. Germline V lookup: CDR1 SGHDT, CDR2 YYEEEE. V was clipped by 4 bases and J by 7 bases, with 15 bases between them. CDR3 DNA: TGTGCCAGCAGCGTGGTCGGATCCAGCCAGCCCCAGCATTTT. Its translation: CASSVVGSSQPQHF.